The 13 T cell receptor beta chains below were found in one sample sequenced in a study of blood T cell repertoires in COVID-19. The assay was immunoSEQ multiplex PCR, and TCRdb's table has in-frame clones only and misses some. The data show about 120,000 clones, just under 80% seen once. The sample consisted of peripheral blood. These receptors all stem from a man aged 60 to 69 with active or convalescent COVID-19.

The genes are TRBV28 and TRBJ2-5, with D possibly matching TRBD2 (6 bases). V lost 5 bases and J 5 bases, leaving 18 bases between the germline ends. The V gene's germline CDR1 is MDHEN and CDR2 SYDVKM. This CDR3 spans 15 amino acids. CDR3 nucleotides: TGTGCCAGCAGTGCGACCGGGACTGCCCGGGAGACCCAGTACTTC. Its protein product is CASSATGTARETQYF.

This rearrangement joins TRBV24-1 to TRBJ1-2; 7 bases align to TRBD1. Unmatched junction bases numbered 3, after V lost 4 bases and J lost 2 bases. Germline V gives CDR1 KGHDR, CDR2 SFDVKD. The CDR3 is 14 amino acids. The CDR3 is CATSETGLNYGYTF. Here the CDR3 DNA reads TGTGCCACCAGTGAGACAGGGCTCAACTATGGCTACACCTTC.

The V call is TRBV25-1, the J call TRBJ2-7, with 9 bases that match TRBD1. Germline values: CDR1 MGHDK, CDR2 SYGVNS. V shed 5 bases and J 9 bases; nucleotides not matched to a gene: 17. The CDR3 consists of 16 residues. In nucleotides, the CDR3 is TGTGCCAGCAGTCCACCCTCGACAGGGGGGTTACGAGGGCAGTACTTC. Translated, it gives CASSPPSTGGLRGQYF.

By sample share, this clone is medium-sized (0.01 to 0.1%). V gene TRBV29-1 combines with J gene TRBJ2-2; D possibly corresponds to TRBD2 (5 bases). The V and J ends lost 1 base and 6 bases respectively, with 12 bases between them. Per germline, CDR1 SQVTM and CDR2 ANQGSEA. This CDR3 is 14 amino acids long. The CDR3 loop reads CSVEASQEAGELFF. The CDR3 nucleotides are TGCAGCGTTGAAGCCTCCCAGGAGGCCGGGGAGCTGTTTTTT.

This clone was detected only a few times. This chain connects TRBV7-2 to TRBJ1-1; D ambiguous. The CDR3 consists of 15 residues. Germline values: CDR1 SGHTA, CDR2 FQGNSA. V lost 6 bases and J lost 1, with 15 bases in between. CDR3 sequence reads: CASSPAGGPNTEAFF. As DNA, the CDR3 is TGTGCCAGCAGTCCCGCGGGCGGGCCGAACACTGAAGCTTTCTTT.

The J gene is TRBJ1-1, the V gene TRBV28, with 10 nucleotides matching TRBD1. Trimming removed 6 bases from V and 5 bases from J; junction bases left unmatched: 9. The CDR3 spans 15 residues. The germline V gene encodes CDR1 MDHEN and CDR2 SYDVKM. Here the CDR3 reads CASSPPGTGETEAFF. DNA for the CDR3: TGTGCCAGCAGCCCCCCCGGGACAGGGGAGACTGAAGCTTTCTTT. Based on the CDR3 plus reference TRBV28 and TRBJ1-1, the full variable domain is DVKVTQSSRYLVKRTGEKVFLECVQDMDHENMFWYRQDPGLGLRLIYFSYDVKMKEKGDIPEGYSVSREKKERFSLILESASTNQTSMYLCASSPPGTGETEAFFGQGTRLTVV.

This clone turned up a few times. V usage is TRBV6-1 and J usage is TRBJ2-7, with TRBD2 identical over 9 bases. Trimming at V came to 1 base and at J to 5 bases, leaving 6 bases not matched to a gene. The CDR3 covers 15 residues. The germline V gene has CDR1 MNHNS and CDR2 SASEGT. The CDR3 region has the DNA TGTGCCAGCAGTGAAGGGTTAGCGGGAGTCCACGAGCAGTACTTC. Its translation is CASSEGLAGVHEQYF.

This chain connects TRBV5-1 to TRBJ2-3, with 8 positions matching TRBD2. This CDR3 is 15 amino acids long. In germline, CDR1 is SGHRS, CDR2 YFSETQ. Germline trimming cut 4 bases from V and 5 bases from J; bases unmatched to any gene: 9. The CDR3 loop is CASSTGTRGGDTQYF. CDR3 in DNA: TGCGCCAGCAGCACCGGGACTAGGGGCGGAGATACGCAGTATTTT.

This clone was found a few times. The chain recombines TRBV7-3 with TRBJ2-7, with TRBD1 identical over 8 bases. V trimming: 5 bases; J trimming: 5 bases; junction bases outside the gene matches: 11. The CDR3 totals 15 residues. The V gene's germline CDR1 is SGHTA and CDR2 FQGTGA. For the CDR3, the DNA is TGTGCCAGCAGCCAAGCAGGGGGCGCCCGCCACGAGCAGTACTTC. Protein sequence: CASSQAGGARHEQYF.

This chain uses TRBV28 with TRBJ2-5, with D maybe TRBD2 (5 bases). The CDR3 loop spans 15 amino acids. Trimming took off 7 bases at V and 2 bases at J, with 17 bases between the two ends. Germline lookup yields CDR1 MDHEN and CDR2 SYDVKM. This CDR3 is CASTDSTGIQETQYF. CDR3 nucleotides: TGTGCCAGCACCGATTCAACGGGAATTCAAGAGACCCAGTACTTC.

The J gene is TRBJ2-3, the V gene TRBV25-1, with 7 bases identical to TRBD1. Germline CDR1 MGHDK, CDR2 SYGVNS. The junction had 9 bases not matched to a gene; V was cut back by 4 bases and J by 5 bases. The CDR3 contains 15 residues. The CDR3 protein is CASSGRQGRGDTQYF. In DNA form, the CDR3 reads TGTGCCAGCAGTGGGCGACAGGGTCGGGGAGATACGCAGTATTTT.

The V call is TRBV2, the J call TRBJ1-1; 10 bases map to TRBD1. CDR3 size: 16 residues. The ends lost 5 bases at V and 1 base at J; junction bases unmatched: 7. Germline assignment: CDR1 SNHLY and CDR2 FYNNEI. CDR3: CASSPGTGAGNTEAFF. Written as DNA, the CDR3 is TGTGCCAGCAGTCCCGGGACAGGGGCAGGGAACACTGAAGCTTTCTTT.

V usage is TRBV5-1 and J usage is TRBJ2-7; the match to TRBD2 covers 11 bases. Trimming removed 0 bases from V and 9 bases from J; junction bases left unmatched: 8. Germline lookup yields CDR1 SGHRS and CDR2 YFSETQ. CDR3 length: 15 amino acids. The DNA of the CDR3 is TGCGCCAGCAGCTTGGGCGTAGCGGGAGGGCCCGCGCAGTACTTC. Protein product: CASSLGVAGGPAQYF.